This T cell receptor (beta chain) appears in the sequencing data of a study of T cell responses to AZD1222 COVID-19 vaccine. Findings and caveats of the study: It should be noted that donors were predominantly white British and more often female, and clonal diversity was possibly underestimated. The study reported that nearly half of spike-specific TCRs target unmutated variant regions. Spike-specific TCR breadth and depth both grew after two AZD1222 doses.

Germline CDR1 and CDR2: MNHNY and SVGAGI (reference sequence). Losses at the gene ends were 5 bases for V and 2 bases for J; bases not matched to a gene: 9. There are 16 residues in the CDR3. Here immunoSEQ multiplex PCR was the method, and the copy in TCRdb shows in-frame clones only, minus some. The sample records roughly 140,000 clones, more than 85% being singletons. With respect to this clone: What it binds is unknown.

The chain recombines TRBV6-6 with TRBJ2-3, with TRBD2 matching 8 bases. The receptor was derived from an adult who had recovered from COVID-19. This sample comprised peripheral blood, obtained after recovery from COVID-19. CDR3 residues: CASSGLAGPTTDTQYF. The CDR3 DNA reads TGTGCCAGCAGTGGGCTAGCGGGTCCAACCACAGATACGCAGTATTTT.